This is a list of T cell receptor beta chains from one sample in a study of T cells expressing NK-cell markers. From its re-call of the 5' RACE reads, TCRdb lists each CDR3 protein once, without DNA. The table gives approximately 440,000 distinct CDR3 sequences; the top ten clones make up roughly 1.4% of it. The sequencing sample was made of blood T cells: a sorted CD56 or NKG2C T cell subset, CD4+ or CD8+ T cells, or bulk PBMC T cells (not recorded which). These receptors all stem from a woman between 50 and 59 years old in good health. The CDR3 runs from the conserved cysteine through the conserved F or W.

V gene	J gene	CDR3 protein
TRBV7-9	TRBJ2-2	CASGILNTGELFF
TRBV7-9	TRBJ2-7	CASSPGKFAGEAYEQYF
TRBV7-3	TRBJ2-1	CASSRLAGGLVPNEQFF
TRBV4-2	TRBJ2-5	CASSQVPSLAGGETQYF
TRBV2	TRBJ2-3	CASSEDRGLSTDTQYF
TRBV12-3/TRBV12-4	TRBJ1-1	CASSPGTGDLSEAFF
TRBV10-3	TRBJ1-1	CAISEPGGTDEAFF
TRBV29-1	TRBJ2-1	CSVLPPGLYNEQFF
TRBV5-1	TRBJ2-1	CASSSQKIRDRWPYNEQFF
TRBV5-4	TRBJ2-2	CASSQGGGPPNTGELFF
TRBV15	TRBJ2-7	CATSPRWGNLYEQYF
TRBV4-1	TRBJ2-5	CASSQVRGHMTQYF
TRBV29-1	TRBJ1-2	CSGKQGLGYTF
TRBV5-1	TRBJ2-1	CASSLALLVGSGNEQFF
TRBV12-3/TRBV12-4	TRBJ2-3	CASKQGALLDTQYF
TRBV7-9	TRBJ1-2	CASSTSLQGYYGYTF
TRBV29-1	TRBJ2-1	CSVALDAYNEQFF
TRBV11-2	TRBJ2-3	CASSMDRTDTQYF
TRBV7-2	TRBJ2-5	CASSISIQETQYF
TRBV29-1	TRBJ1-1	CSVAQSPDTVAFF
TRBV5-4	TRBJ2-2	CASSHTLADHTGELFF
TRBV6-6	TRBJ1-4	CASSWIPGQRNEKLFF
TRBV29-1	TRBJ1-2	CSVEEQTGFAGYTF
TRBV5-1	TRBJ2-3	CASSLGQTDTQYF
TRBV12-3/TRBV12-4	TRBJ1-5	CASSTGKPQHF
TRBV6-2/TRBV6-3	TRBJ2-2	CASSYPRRTSTGELFF
TRBV18	TRBJ1-2	CASSPREKYGYTF